These 10 T cell receptor beta chains were all obtained from the same sample, sequenced in a study of blood T cell repertoires in COVID-19. The repertoire was sequenced with immunoSEQ multiplex PCR; TCRdb's copy has only in-frame clones and lacks some. The sample records some 370,000 clones, 89% being singletons. Sequencing used peripheral blood. These receptors were obtained from a man aged 35 to 55 with acute or convalescent COVID-19.

The rearrangement links TRBV5-6 to TRBJ1-3; 8 nucleotides align to TRBD1. With 5 bases clipped from V and 8 bases from J, the junction kept 12 bases outside the gene matches. Germline V gives CDR1 SGHDT, CDR2 YYEEEE. The CDR3 covers 15 residues. Written as DNA, the CDR3 is TGTGCCAGCAGTGGACAGGGAACCTCTTGGGACACCATATATTTT. The encoded protein is CASSGQGTSWDTIYF.

This chain connects TRBV28 to TRBJ1-3, with 10 positions matching TRBD1. The CDR3 sequence is 17 residues long. The V and J ends lost 6 bases and 0 bases, in that order; junction bases with no gene match: 8. Germline V lookup: CDR1 MDHEN, CDR2 SYDVKM. The CDR3 region is CASRPGQGKLSGNTIYF. In DNA form, the CDR3 reads TGTGCCAGCAGGCCGGGACAGGGGAAACTCTCTGGAAACACCATATATTTT. Filled out from reference TRBV28 and TRBJ1-3, the complete variable domain reads DVKVTQSSRYLVKRTGEKVFLECVQDMDHENMFWYRQDPGLGLRLIYFSYDVKMKEKGDIPEGYSVSREKKERFSLILESASTNQTSMYLCASRPGQGKLSGNTIYFGEGSWLTVV.

The chain employs TRBV27 and TRBJ1-2; 8 bases align to TRBD1. This CDR3 region has 15 residues. V lost 3 bases to trimming and J lost 5 bases; unmatched junction nucleotides: 8. In germline, CDR1 is MNHEY, CDR2 SMNVEV (reference sequence). Here the CDR3 reads CASSFRAQGVYGYTF. In DNA, the CDR3 is TGTGCCAGCAGTTTTAGGGCACAGGGGGTTTATGGCTACACCTTC.

Remarks on this clone: The same CDR3 arises from other DNA sequences in this sample as well. The chain combines TRBV12-3 or TRBV12-4 with TRBJ1-5, with no clear D. V lost 1 base to trimming and J lost 5 bases, with 6 bases between them. CDR3 size: 13 residues. The CDR3 spells CASSLGLHQPQHF. The CDR3 bases are TGTGCCAGCAGTTTAGGACTCCATCAGCCCCAGCATTTT.

The chain couples TRBV5-4 to TRBJ1-2; D may be TRBD1 (6 bases). This CDR3 spans 14 amino acids. Germline loops: CDR1 SGHNT, CDR2 YYREEE (reference sequence). V gave up 4 bases and J gave up 3 bases, with 13 bases separating them. The CDR3 DNA is TGTGCCAGCAGCCTGGACAGTCTCCACTATGGCTACACCTTC. Translating it yields CASSLDSLHYGYTF.

The chain combines TRBV5-1 with TRBJ1-1; D possibly corresponds to TRBD1 (5 bases). V shed 4 bases and J shed 6 bases, with 13 bases lying between them. This CDR3 is 13 amino acids long. Germline V gene sequence: CDR1 SGHRS, CDR2 YFSETQ. The CDR3 sequence: CASSPGTNPEAFF. The DNA for the CDR3 is TGCGCCAGCAGCCCAGGGACTAACCCTGAAGCTTTCTTT.

The V gene is TRBV7-6, the J gene TRBJ2-5; D not resolved. Deletions cut 5 bases from V and 0 bases from J, with 13 bases between. The CDR3 is 15 amino acids. The germline CDR1 and CDR2 sequences are SGHVS and FNYEAQ. The CDR3 loop reads CASSLYTKYQETQYF. The CDR3 DNA sequence: TGTGCCAGCAGCCTGTACACCAAGTACCAAGAGACCCAGTACTTC.

The J gene is TRBJ1-2, the V gene TRBV6-5, with TRBD1 identical over 7 bases. Trimming cost V 8 bases and J 4 bases; bases outside gene matches: 7. Germline V gives CDR1 MNHEY, CDR2 SVGAGI. This CDR3 has 13 residues. CDR3: CASRQGRGYGYTF. The CDR3 DNA reads TGTGCCAGCCGACAGGGACGGGGCTATGGCTACACCTTC.

The sample holds a few counts of this clone. The V call is TRBV27, the J call TRBJ1-6, with TRBD1 matching 7 bases. The J segment lost 5 bases and the V segment lost 4 bases, leaving 2 bases of the junction unmatched. Germline assignment: CDR1 MNHEY and CDR2 SMNVEV (reference sequence). There are 14 residues in the CDR3. CDR3: CASSSDRDNSPLHF. In nucleotides, the CDR3 is TGTGCCAGCAGTTCAGACAGGGATAATTCACCCCTCCACTTT.

This chain joins TRBV9 and TRBJ2-6; 8 nucleotides line up with TRBD1. Germline CDR1 is SGDLS and CDR2 is YYNGEE. The trim removed 3 bases at V and 4 bases at J, leaving 9 bases unmatched. The CDR3 extends over 17 amino acids. The DNA of the CDR3 is TGTGCCAGCAGCGCCCCCAACAGGGGGACCGGGGCCAACGTCCTGACTTTC. It yields the protein CASSAPNRGTGANVLTF.